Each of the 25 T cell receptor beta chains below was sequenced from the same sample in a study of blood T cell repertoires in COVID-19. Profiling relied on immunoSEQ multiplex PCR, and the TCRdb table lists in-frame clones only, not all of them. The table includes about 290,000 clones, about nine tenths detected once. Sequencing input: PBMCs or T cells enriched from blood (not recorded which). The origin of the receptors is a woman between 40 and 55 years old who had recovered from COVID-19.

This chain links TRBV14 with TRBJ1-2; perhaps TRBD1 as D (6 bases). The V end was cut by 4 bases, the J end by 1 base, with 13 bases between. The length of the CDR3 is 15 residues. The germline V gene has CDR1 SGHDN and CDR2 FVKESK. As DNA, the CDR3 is TGTGCCAGCAGCCCCTTGGGACAACATAACTATGGCTACACCTTC. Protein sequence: CASSPLGQHNYGYTF.

The CDR3 region has the DNA TGTGCCAGCAGCGCCCCCCAGGCGGGAGCACAAGAGACCCAGTACTTC. As protein: CASSAPQAGAQETQYF. The rearrangement links TRBV11-1 to TRBJ2-5; TRBD2 matches 7 bases. This CDR3 is built from 16 residues. The ends lost 5 bases at V and 2 bases at J; junction bases unmatched: 11. CDR1 and CDR2 from the germline V gene are SGHAT and FQDESV (reference sequence).

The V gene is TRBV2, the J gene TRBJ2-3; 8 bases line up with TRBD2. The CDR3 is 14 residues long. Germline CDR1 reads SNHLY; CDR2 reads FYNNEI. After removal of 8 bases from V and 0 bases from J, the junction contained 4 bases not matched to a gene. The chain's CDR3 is CASGSSGSTDTQYF. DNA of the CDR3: TGTGCCAGCGGTTCTAGCGGGAGCACAGATACGCAGTATTTT.

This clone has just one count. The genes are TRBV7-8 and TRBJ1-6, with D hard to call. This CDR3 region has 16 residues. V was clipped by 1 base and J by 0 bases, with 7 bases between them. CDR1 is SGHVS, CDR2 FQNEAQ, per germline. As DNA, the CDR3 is TGTGCCAGCAGCTTAGACGCGGGCTCCTATAATTCACCCCTCCACTTT. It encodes CASSLDAGSYNSPLHF.

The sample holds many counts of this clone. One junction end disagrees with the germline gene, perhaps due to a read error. The CDR3 here is CASSEKLFLAGGSYNLPLHF. CDR3 DNA sequence: TGCGCCAGCAGCGAAAAACTCTTCCTTGCAGGGGGTTCTTATAATTTACCCCTCCACTTT. This chain joins TRBV4-3 and TRBJ1-6, with 7 bases matching TRBD1. CDR3 length: 20 residues. CDR1 is LGHNA and CDR2 is YSLEER in the germline V gene.

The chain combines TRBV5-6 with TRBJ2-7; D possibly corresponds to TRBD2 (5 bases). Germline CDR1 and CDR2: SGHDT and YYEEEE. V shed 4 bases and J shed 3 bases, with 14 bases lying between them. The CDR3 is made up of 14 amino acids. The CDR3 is CASSIGLLNYEQYF. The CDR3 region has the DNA TGTGCCAGCAGCATAGGACTTCTTAACTACGAGCAGTACTTC.

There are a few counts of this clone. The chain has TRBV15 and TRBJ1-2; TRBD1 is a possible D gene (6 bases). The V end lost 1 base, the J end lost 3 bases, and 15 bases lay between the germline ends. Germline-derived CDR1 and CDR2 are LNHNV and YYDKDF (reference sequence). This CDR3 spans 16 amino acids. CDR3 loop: CATSRGNRAGDYGYTF. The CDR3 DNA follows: TGTGCCACCAGCAGAGGGAACAGGGCGGGTGACTATGGCTACACCTTC.

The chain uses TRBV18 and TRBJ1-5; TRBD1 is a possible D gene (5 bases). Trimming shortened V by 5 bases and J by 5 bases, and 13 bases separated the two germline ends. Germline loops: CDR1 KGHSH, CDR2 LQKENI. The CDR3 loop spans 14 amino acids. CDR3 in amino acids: CASSAGSGHQPQHF. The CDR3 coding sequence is TGTGCCAGCTCAGCGGGGTCAGGGCATCAGCCCCAGCATTTT.

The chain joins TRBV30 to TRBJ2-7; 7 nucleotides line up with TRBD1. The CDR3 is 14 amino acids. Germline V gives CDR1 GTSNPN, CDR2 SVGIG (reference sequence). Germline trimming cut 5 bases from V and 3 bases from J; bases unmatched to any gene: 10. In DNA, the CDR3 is TGTGCCTGGGTAAACAGAGGGACAGTCTACGAGCAGTACTTC. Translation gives CAWVNRGTVYEQYF.

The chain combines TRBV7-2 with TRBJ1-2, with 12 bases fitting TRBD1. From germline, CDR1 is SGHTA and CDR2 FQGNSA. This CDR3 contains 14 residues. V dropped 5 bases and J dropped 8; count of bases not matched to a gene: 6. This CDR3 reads CASSTGQGARGYTF. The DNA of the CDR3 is TGTGCCAGCAGCACGGGACAGGGGGCAAGAGGCTACACCTTC. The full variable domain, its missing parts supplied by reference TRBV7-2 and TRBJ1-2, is GAGVSQSPSNKVTEKGKDVELRCDPISGHTALYWYRQSLGQGLEFLIYFQGNSAPDKSGLPSDRFSAERTGGSVSTLTIQRTQQEDSAVYLCASSTGQGARGYTFGSGTRLTVV.

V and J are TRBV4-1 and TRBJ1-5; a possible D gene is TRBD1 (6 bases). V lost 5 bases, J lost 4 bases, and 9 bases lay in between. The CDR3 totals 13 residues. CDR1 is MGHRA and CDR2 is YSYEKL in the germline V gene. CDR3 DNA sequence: TGCGCCAGCAGCAAGGGGGGGAATCAGCCCCAGCATTTT. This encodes CASSKGGNQPQHF.

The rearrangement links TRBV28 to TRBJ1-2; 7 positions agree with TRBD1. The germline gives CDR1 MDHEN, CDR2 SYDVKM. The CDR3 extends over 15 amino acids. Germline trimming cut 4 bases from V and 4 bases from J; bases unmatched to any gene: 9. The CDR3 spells CASSSMGTVTYGYTF. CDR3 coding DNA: TGTGCCAGCAGTTCCATGGGGACAGTAACCTATGGCTACACCTTC.

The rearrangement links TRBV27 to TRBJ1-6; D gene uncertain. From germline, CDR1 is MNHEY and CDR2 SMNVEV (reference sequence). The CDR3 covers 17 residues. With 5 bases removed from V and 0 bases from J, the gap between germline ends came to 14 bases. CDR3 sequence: CASSLRPRSSYNSPLHF. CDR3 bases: TGTGCCAGCAGTCTAAGACCGAGGAGCTCCTATAATTCACCCCTCCACTTT.

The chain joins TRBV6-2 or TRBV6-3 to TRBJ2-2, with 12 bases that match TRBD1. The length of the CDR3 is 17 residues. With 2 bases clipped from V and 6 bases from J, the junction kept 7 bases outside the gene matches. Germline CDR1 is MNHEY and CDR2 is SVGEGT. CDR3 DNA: TGTGCCAGCAGTTACCCCCGGGACAGGGGGCCGGCCGGGGAGCTGTTTTTT. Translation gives CASSYPRDRGPAGELFF.

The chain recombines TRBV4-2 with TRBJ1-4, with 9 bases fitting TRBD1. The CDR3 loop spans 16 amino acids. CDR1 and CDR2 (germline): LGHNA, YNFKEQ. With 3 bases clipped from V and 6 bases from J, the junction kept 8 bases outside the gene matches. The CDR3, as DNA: TGTGCCAGCAGCCAGGCCCAGGGACAGGGATATGAAAAACTGTTTTTT. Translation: CASSQAQGQGYEKLFF.

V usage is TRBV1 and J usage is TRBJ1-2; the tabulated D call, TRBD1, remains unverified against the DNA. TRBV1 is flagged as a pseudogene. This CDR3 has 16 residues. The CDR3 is CTSSRNNRENNYGYTF. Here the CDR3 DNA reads TGCACCAGCAGCCGAAACAACAGGGAAAATAACTATGGCTACACCTTC.

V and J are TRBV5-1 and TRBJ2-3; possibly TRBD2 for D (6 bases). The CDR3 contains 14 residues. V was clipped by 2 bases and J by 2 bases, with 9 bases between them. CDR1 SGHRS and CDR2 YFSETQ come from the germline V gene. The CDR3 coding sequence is TGCGCCAGCAGCTTAGGAGGGGACACAGATACGCAGTATTTT. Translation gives CASSLGGDTDTQYF.

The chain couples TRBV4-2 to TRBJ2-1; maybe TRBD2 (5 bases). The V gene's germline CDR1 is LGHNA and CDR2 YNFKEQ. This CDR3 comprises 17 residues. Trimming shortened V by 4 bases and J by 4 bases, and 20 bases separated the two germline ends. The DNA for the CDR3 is TGTGCCAGCAGCCGGGATAGCCGGAGGTGGGGATACAATGAGCAGTTCTTC. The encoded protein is CASSRDSRRWGYNEQFF.

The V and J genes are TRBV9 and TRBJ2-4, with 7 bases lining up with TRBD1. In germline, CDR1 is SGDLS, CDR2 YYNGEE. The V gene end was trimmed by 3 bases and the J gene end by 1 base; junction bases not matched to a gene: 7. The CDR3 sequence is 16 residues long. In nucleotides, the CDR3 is TGTGCCAGCAGCGCATGGGACAGCATGGCCAAAAACATTCAGTACTTC. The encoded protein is CASSAWDSMAKNIQYF.

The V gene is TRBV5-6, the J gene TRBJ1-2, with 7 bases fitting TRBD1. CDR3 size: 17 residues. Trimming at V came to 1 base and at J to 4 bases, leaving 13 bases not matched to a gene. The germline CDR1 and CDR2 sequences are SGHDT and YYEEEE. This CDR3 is CASSLYHRGPSSYGYTF. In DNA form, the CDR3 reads TGTGCCAGCAGCTTGTACCACAGGGGTCCGTCTTCCTATGGCTACACCTTC. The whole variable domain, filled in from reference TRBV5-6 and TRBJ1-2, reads DAGVTQSPTHLIKTRGQQVTLRCSPKSGHDTVSWYQQALGQGPQFIFQYYEEEERQRGNFPDRFSGHQFPNYSSELNVNALLLGDSALYLCASSLYHRGPSSYGYTFGSGTRLTVV.

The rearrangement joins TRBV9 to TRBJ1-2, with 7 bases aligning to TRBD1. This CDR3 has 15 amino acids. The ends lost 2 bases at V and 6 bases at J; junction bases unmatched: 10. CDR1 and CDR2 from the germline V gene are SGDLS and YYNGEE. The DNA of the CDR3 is TGTGCCAGCAGCGTCCTCCCGGACAGGACTGATGGCTACACCTTC. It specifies CASSVLPDRTDGYTF. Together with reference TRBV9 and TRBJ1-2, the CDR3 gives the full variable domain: DSGVTQTPKHLITATGQRVTLRCSPRSGDLSVYWYQQSLDQGLQFLIQYYNGEERAKGNILERFSAQQFPDLHSELNLSSLELGDSALYFCASSVLPDRTDGYTFGSGTRLTVV.

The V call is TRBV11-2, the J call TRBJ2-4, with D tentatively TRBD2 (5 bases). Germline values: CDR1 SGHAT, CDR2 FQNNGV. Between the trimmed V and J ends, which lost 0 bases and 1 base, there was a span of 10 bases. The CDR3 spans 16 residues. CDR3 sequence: CASSLEGSTAKNIQYF. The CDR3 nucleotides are TGTGCCAGCAGCTTAGAGGGGAGCACGGCCAAAAACATTCAGTACTTC.

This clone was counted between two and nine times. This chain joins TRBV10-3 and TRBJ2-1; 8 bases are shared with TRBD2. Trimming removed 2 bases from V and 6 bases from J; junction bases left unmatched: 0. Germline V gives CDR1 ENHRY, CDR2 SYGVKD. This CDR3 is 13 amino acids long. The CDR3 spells CAISEGLANEQFF. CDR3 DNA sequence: TGTGCCATCAGTGAGGGACTAGCCAATGAGCAGTTCTTC.

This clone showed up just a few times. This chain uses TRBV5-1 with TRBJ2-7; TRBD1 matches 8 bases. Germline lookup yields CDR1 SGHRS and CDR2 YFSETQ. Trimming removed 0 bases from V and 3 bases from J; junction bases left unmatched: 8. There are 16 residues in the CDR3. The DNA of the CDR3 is TGCGCCAGCAGCTTGGCCGGGACAGGAGAGGGCTACGAGCAGTACTTC. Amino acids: CASSLAGTGEGYEQYF. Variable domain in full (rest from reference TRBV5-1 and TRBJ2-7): KAGVTQTPRYLIKTRGQQVTLSCSPISGHRSVSWYQQTPGQGLQFLFEYFSETQRNKGNFPGRFSGRQFSNSRSEMNVSTLELGDSALYLCASSLAGTGEGYEQYFGPGTRLTVT.

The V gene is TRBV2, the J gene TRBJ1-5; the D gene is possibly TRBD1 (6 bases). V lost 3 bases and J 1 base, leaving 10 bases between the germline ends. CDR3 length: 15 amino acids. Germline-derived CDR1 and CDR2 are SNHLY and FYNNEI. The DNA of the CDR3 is TGTGCCAGCAGTGATCAGGGGCTGAGCAATCAGCCCCAGCATTTT. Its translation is CASSDQGLSNQPQHF. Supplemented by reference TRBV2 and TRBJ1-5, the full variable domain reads EPEVTQTPSHQVTQMGQEVILRCVPISNHLYFYWYRQILGQKVEFLVSFYNNEISEKSEIFDDQFSVERPDGSNFTLKIRSTKLEDSAMYFCASSDQGLSNQPQHFGDGTRLSIL.